This T cell receptor beta chain was recorded in a study of cytomegalovirus exposure and HLA in healthy donors. V lost 4 bases and J lost 0; bases outside the gene matches: 10. Germline CDR1 and CDR2: SGHRS and YFSETQ. CDR3 length: 17 residues. It was with 60 Vbeta and 13 Jbeta primers that the PCR ran. Measured with immunoSEQ multiplex PCR; TCRdb has only the in-frame clones, and not every one. The sample lists 150,000 to 200,000 clones, 60% to 80% occurring once. At the time of sampling, donors were nominally healthy, though unrecorded immune exposures were likely. This clone was recorded only once. The chain joins TRBV5-1 to TRBJ2-3; 8 bases are shared with TRBD2. The receptor was isolated from a female donor in good health and CMV-seronegative. The source material was PBMCs. For the CDR3, the DNA is TGCGCCAGCAGCCGGGGATATAGCGGGACCAGCACAGATACGCAGTATTTT. Amino acids: CASSRGYSGTSTDTQYF.